Sequencing of this TCR beta chain was carried out in a study of cytomegalovirus exposure and HLA in healthy donors. Notes on the study in general: Specificity for CMV antigens was confirmed in vitro for a few of the CMV-associated chains.

About this clone: The antigen is undetermined.

The CDR3 has 13 residues. Germline lookup yields CDR1 LNHDA and CDR2 SQIVND (reference sequence). V dropped 9 bases and J dropped 3; count of bases not matched to a gene: 5. 13 Jbeta primers and 60 Vbeta primers were used for the PCR. Method: immunoSEQ multiplex PCR; TCRdb's copy keeps in-frame clones and lacks some. Among about 70,000 clones listed, 86% were seen once. The chain links TRBV19 to TRBJ2-7; 10 nucleotides line up with TRBD2. This TCR was sampled from a woman in her twenties or thirties in good health and CMV-seronegative. Specimen: PBMCs. CDR3 sequence: CASKRTSGYEQYF. For the CDR3, the DNA is TGTGCCAGCAAACGGACTAGCGGCTACGAGCAGTACTTC.